This TCR beta chain derives from a study of T cell changes during pregnancy in multiple sclerosis. Repertoires were generated with immunoSEQ multiplex PCR, while TCRdb's copy carries only in-frame clones and drops some. The sample records 42,000 or so clones, approximately 94% being singletons. Germline-derived CDR1 and CDR2 are LGHNA and YSLEER. V gave up 1 base and J gave up 0 bases; unmatched junction bases: 2. This CDR3 has 15 amino acids. This specimen was CD8+ T cells from peripheral blood mononuclear cells, taken in the third trimester of pregnancy. This sequence originates from a female donor with multiple sclerosis, enrolled in a pregnancy study. The V gene is TRBV4-3, the J gene TRBJ2-7, with 8 bases fitting TRBD2. The DNA of the CDR3 is TGCGCCAGCAGCCAAGGAAGCGGGAGCTCCTACGAGCAGTACTTC. It is translated as CASSQGSGSSYEQYF.